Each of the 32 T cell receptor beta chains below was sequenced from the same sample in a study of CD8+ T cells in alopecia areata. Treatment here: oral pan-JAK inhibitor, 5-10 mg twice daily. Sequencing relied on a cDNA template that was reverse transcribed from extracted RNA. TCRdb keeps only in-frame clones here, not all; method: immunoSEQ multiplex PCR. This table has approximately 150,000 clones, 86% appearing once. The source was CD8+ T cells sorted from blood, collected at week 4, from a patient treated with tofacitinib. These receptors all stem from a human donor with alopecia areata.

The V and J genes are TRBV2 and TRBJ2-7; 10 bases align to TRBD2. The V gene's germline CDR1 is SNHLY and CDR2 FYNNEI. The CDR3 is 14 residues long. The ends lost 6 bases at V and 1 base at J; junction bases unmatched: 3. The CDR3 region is CASRIAGGSYEQYF. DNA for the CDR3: TGTGCCAGCAGAATAGCGGGGGGATCCTACGAGCAGTACTTC.

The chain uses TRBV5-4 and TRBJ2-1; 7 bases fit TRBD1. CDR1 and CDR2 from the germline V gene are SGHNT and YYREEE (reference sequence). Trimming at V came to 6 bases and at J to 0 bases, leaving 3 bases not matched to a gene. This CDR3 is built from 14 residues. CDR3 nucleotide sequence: TGTGCCAGCACCTGGGACAGCTCCTACAATGAGCAGTTCTTC. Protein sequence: CASTWDSSYNEQFF. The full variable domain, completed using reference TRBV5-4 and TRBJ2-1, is ETGVTQSPTHLIKTRGQQVTLRCSSQSGHNTVSWYQQALGQGPQFIFQYYREEENGRGNFPPRFSGLQFPNYSSELNVNALELDDSALYLCASTWDSSYNEQFFGPGTRLTVL.

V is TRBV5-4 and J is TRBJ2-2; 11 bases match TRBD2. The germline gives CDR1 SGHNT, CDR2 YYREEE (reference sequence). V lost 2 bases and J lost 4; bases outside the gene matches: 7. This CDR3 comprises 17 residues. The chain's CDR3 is CASSLDSGGVSTGELFF. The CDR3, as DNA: TGTGCCAGCAGCTTAGATAGCGGGGGGGTATCCACCGGGGAGCTGTTTTTT.

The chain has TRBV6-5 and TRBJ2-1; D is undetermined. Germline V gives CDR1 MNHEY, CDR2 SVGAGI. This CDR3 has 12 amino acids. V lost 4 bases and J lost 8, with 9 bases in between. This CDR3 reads CASSSGVDEQFF. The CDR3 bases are TGTGCCAGCAGTTCTGGGGTGGATGAGCAGTTCTTC.

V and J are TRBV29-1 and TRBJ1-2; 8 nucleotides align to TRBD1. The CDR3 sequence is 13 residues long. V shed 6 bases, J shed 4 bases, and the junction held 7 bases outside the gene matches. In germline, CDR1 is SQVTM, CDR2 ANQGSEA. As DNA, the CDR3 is TGCAGCGTAATACCGGGACAGGCCTATGGCTACACCTTC. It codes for CSVIPGQAYGYTF.

The CDR3: CASSPIGDEQFF. DNA for the CDR3: TGTGCCAGCAGCCCGATTGGAGATGAGCAGTTCTTC. This chain joins TRBV27 and TRBJ2-1; D is ambiguous. Germline V CDR1 and CDR2: MNHEY, SMNVEV (reference sequence). The CDR3 consists of 12 residues. The germline V and J ends were trimmed by 6 bases and 8 bases, with 11 bases remaining between them.

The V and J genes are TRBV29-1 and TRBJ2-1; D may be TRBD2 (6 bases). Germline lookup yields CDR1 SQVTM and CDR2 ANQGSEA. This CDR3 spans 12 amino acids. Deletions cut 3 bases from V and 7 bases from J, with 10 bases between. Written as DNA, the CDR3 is TGCAGCGTTGAGGGACTTGCAAATGAGCAGTTCTTC. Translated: CSVEGLANEQFF.

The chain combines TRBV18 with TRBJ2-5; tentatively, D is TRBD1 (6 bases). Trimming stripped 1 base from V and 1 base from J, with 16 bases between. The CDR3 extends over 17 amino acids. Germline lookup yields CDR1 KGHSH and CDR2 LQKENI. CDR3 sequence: CASSPRDKVHLQETQYF. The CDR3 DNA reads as TGTGCCAGCTCACCACGGGACAAGGTTCACCTCCAAGAGACCCAGTACTTC.

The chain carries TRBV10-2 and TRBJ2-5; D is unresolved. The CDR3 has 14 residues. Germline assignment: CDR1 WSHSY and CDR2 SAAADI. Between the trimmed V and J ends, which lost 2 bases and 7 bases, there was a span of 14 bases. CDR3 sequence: CASSEMLPPGTQYF. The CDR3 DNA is TGCGCCAGCAGTGAGATGTTGCCTCCGGGGACCCAGTACTTC.

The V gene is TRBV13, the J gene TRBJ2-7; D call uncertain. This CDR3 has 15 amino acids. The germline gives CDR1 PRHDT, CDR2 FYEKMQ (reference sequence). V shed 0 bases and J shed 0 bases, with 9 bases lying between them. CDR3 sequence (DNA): TGTGCCAGCAGCTTAGGACAGCTATTCTCCTACGAGCAGTACTTC. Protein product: CASSLGQLFSYEQYF.

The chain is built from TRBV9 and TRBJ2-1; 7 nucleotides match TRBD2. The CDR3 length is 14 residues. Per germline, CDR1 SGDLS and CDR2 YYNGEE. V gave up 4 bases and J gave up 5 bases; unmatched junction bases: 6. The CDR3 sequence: CASSPGLTNNEQFF. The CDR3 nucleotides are TGTGCCAGCAGCCCGGGACTAACCAACAATGAGCAGTTCTTC. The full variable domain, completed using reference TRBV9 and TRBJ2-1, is DSGVTQTPKHLITATGQRVTLRCSPRSGDLSVYWYQQSLDQGLQFLIQYYNGEERAKGNILERFSAQQFPDLHSELNLSSLELGDSALYFCASSPGLTNNEQFFGPGTRLTVL.

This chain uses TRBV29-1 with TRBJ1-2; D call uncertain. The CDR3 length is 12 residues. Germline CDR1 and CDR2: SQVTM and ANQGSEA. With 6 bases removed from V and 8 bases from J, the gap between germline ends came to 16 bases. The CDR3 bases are TGCAGCGTCCCCGGCCGGGTAAACGGCTACACCTTC. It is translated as CSVPGRVNGYTF.

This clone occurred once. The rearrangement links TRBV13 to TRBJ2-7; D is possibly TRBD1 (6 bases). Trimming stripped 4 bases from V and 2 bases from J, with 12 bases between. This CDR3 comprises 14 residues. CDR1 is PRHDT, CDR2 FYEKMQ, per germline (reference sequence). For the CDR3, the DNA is TGTGCCAGCAGCTCCCAACAGGGTACCTACGAGCAGTACTTC. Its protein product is CASSSQQGTYEQYF.

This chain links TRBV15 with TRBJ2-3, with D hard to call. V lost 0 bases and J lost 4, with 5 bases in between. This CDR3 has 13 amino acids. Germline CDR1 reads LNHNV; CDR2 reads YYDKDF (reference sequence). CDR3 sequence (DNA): TGTGCCACCAGCAGAGATGGGGCAGATACGCAGTATTTT. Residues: CATSRDGADTQYF.

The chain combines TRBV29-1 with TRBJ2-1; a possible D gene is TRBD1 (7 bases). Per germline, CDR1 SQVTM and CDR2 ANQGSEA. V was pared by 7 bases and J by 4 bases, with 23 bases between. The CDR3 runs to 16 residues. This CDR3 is CSAGGVIQGLYNEQFF. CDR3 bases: TGCAGCGCAGGCGGGGTTATACAGGGGCTATACAATGAGCAGTTCTTC.

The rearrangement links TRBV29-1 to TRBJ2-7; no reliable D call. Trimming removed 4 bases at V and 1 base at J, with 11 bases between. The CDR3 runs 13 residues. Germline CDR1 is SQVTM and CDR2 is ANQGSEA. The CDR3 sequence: CSVVERISYEQYF. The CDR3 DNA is TGCAGCGTTGTCGAGAGAATATCCTACGAGCAGTACTTC.

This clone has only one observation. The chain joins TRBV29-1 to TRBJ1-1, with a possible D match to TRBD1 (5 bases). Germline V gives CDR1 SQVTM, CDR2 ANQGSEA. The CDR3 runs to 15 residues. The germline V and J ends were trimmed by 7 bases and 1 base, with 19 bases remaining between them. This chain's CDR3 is CSATGFRGSNTEAFF. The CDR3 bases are TGCAGCGCCACAGGTTTTCGGGGATCGAACACTGAAGCTTTCTTT.

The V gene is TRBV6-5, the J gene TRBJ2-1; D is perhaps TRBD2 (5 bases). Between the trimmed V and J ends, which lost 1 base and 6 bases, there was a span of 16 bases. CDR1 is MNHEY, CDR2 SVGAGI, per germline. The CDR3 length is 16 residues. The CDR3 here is CASSYFSVLGRNEQFF. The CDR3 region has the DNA TGTGCCAGCAGTTACTTTAGCGTACTAGGACGCAATGAGCAGTTCTTC.

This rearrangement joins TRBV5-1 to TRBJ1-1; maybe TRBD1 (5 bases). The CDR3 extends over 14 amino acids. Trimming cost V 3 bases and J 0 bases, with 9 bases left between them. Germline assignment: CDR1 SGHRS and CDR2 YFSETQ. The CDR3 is CASSSTDMNTEAFF. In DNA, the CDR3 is TGCGCCAGCAGCTCAACGGACATGAACACTGAAGCTTTCTTT.

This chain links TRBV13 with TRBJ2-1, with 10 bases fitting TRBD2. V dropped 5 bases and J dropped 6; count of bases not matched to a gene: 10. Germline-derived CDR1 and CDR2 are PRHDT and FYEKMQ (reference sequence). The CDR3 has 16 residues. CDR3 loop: CASSDPGTSETNEQFF. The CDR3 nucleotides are TGTGCCAGCAGCGACCCCGGGACTAGCGAAACCAATGAGCAGTTCTTC.

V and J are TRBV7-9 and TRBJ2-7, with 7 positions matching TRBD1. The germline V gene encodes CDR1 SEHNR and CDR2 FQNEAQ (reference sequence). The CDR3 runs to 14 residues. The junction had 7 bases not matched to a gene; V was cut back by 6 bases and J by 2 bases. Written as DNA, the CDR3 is TGTGCCAGCAGTTCTCGGGACAGAGCCTACGAGCAGTACTTC. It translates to CASSSRDRAYEQYF.

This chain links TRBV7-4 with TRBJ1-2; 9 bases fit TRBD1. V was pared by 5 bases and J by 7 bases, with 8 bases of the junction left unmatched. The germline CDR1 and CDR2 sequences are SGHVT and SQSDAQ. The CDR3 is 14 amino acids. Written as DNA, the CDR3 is TGTGCCAGCAGCCCAGGACAGGGGTCGGCTGGCTACACCTTC. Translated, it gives CASSPGQGSAGYTF.

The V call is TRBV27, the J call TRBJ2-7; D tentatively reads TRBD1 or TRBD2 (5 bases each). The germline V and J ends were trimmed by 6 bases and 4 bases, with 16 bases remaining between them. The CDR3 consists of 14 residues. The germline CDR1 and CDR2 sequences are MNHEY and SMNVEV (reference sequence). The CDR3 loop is CASSLSGTVYEQYF. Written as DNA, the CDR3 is TGTGCCAGCAGCCTATCCGGGACGGTATACGAGCAGTACTTC.

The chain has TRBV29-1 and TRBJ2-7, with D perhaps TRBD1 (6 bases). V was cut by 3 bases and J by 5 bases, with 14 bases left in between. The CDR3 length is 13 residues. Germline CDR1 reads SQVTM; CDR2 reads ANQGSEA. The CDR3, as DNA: TGCAGCGTTGACGCACAGGGAAGGAACGAGCAGTACTTC. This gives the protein CSVDAQGRNEQYF.

CDR3 in amino acids: CASSLWAPGAPDYGYTF. CDR3 in DNA: TGTGCCAGCAGCTTGTGGGCGCCAGGGGCTCCGGACTATGGCTACACCTTC. This chain links TRBV5-6 with TRBJ1-2, with D possibly being TRBD1 (6 bases). Germline-derived CDR1 and CDR2 are SGHDT and YYEEEE. Trimming took 1 base from V and 3 from J, leaving 19 bases between them. This CDR3 is 17 amino acids long.

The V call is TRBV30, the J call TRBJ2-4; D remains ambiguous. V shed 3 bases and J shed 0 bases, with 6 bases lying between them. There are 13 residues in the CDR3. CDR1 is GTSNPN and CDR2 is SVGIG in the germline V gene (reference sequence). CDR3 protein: CAWRDLAKNIQYF. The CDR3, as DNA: TGTGCCTGGAGGGATCTAGCCAAAAACATTCAGTACTTC.

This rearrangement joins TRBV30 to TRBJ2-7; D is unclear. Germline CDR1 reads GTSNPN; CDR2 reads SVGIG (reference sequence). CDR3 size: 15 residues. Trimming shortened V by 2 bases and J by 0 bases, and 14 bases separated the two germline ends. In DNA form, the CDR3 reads TGTGCCTGGAGTACTCCTCCGGAAACCTCCTACGAGCAGTACTTC. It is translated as CAWSTPPETSYEQYF.

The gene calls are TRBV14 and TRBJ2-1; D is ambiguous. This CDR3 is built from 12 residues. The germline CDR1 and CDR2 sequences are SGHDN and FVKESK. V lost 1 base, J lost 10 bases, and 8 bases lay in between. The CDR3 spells CASSQAGWEQFF. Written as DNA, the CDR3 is TGTGCCAGCAGCCAAGCGGGTTGGGAGCAGTTCTTC. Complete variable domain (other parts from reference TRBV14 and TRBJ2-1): EAGVTQFPSHSVIEKGQTVTLRCDPISGHDNLYWYRRVMGKEIKFLLHFVKESKQDESGMPNNRFLAERTGGTYSTLKVQPAELEDSGVYFCASSQAGWEQFFGPGTRLTVL.

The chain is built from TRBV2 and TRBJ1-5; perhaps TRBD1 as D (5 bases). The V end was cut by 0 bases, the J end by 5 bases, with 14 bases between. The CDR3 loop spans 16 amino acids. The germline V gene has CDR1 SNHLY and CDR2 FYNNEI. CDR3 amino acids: CASSEAVLGGDQPQHF. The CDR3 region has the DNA TGTGCCAGCAGTGAAGCGGTTCTTGGAGGGGATCAGCCCCAGCATTTT.

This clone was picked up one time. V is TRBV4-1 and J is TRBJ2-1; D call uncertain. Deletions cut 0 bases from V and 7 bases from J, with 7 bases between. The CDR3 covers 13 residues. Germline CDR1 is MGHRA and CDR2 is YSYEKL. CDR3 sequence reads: CASSQDLGNEQFF. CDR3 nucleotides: TGCGCCAGCAGCCAAGATCTCGGGAATGAGCAGTTCTTC.

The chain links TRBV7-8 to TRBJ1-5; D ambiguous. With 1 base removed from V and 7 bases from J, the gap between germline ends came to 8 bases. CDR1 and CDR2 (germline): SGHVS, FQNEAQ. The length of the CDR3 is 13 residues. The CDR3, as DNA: TGTGCCAGCAGCTTAGGGGTCCGCCAGCCCCAGCATTTT. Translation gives CASSLGVRQPQHF.

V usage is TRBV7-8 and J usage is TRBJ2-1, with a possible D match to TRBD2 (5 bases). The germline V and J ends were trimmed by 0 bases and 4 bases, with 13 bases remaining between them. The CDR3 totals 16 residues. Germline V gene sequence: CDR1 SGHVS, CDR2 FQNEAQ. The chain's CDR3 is CASSLAPSGAYNEQFF. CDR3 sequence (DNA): TGTGCCAGCAGCTTAGCCCCCAGCGGAGCTTACAATGAGCAGTTCTTC.